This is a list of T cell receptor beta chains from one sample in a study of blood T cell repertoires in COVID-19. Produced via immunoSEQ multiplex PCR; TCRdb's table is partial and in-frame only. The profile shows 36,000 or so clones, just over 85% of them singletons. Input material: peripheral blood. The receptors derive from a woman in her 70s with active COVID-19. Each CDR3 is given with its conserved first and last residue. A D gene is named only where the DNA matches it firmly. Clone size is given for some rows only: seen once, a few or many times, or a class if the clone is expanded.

DNA: TGTGCCAGCAGCTTGCAGACTGAGACCCAGTACTTC
CDR3: CASSLQTETQYF
V: TRBV11-2
J: TRBJ2-5
D: -
size: -

DNA: TGTGCCAGCAGTGATTCGGGGGTTCCCCCAGATACGCAGTATTTT
CDR3: CASSDSGVPPDTQYF
V: TRBV6-1
J: TRBJ2-3
D: -
size: -

DNA: TGTGCCAGCAGCTCCGGGACAGTTCTCGGGGGAAACACCATATATTTT
CDR3: CASSSGTVLGGNTIYF
V: TRBV5-5
J: TRBJ1-3
D: TRBD1
size: few

DNA: TGTGCCAGCAGCTTATACGGGTCAGATACGCAGTATTTT
CDR3: CASSLYGSDTQYF
V: TRBV7-9
J: TRBJ2-3
D: -
size: -

DNA: TGTGCCAGCAGCCAGATGGGGGTAGGGAGGGATGAGCAGTTCTTC
CDR3: CASSQMGVGRDEQFF
V: TRBV11-2
J: TRBJ2-1
D: TRBD2
size: -

DNA: TGTGCCAGCAGCTCGGTTGGTAGCGGGGAACAAGAGACCCAGTACTTC
CDR3: CASSSVGSGEQETQYF
V: TRBV5-4
J: TRBJ2-5
D: TRBD2
size: -

DNA: TGCGCCAGCAGCCCCCGGGACAGACCTGAAGCTTTCTTT
CDR3: CASSPRDRPEAFF
V: TRBV4-3
J: TRBJ1-1
D: TRBD1
size: once

DNA: TGTGCCAGCAGCCAGGGCGAGAATCAGCCCCAGCATTTT
CDR3: CASSQGENQPQHF
V: TRBV3-1/TRBV3-2
J: TRBJ1-5
D: -
size: -

DNA: TGTGCCAGCAGCTTAGCGGCTAGCGGGGGGACCGACAATGAGCAGTTCTTC
CDR3: CASSLAASGGTDNEQFF
V: TRBV7-8
J: TRBJ2-1
D: TRBD2
size: -

DNA: TGTGCCAGCAGCGACGGGACGGGGGTAGGCTATGGCTACACCTTC
CDR3: CASSDGTGVGYGYTF
V: TRBV28
J: TRBJ1-2
D: -
size: -

DNA: TGTGCCAGCAGCTTGGACAGGGTCAATGAGCAGTTCTTC
CDR3: CASSLDRVNEQFF
V: TRBV5-6
J: TRBJ2-1
D: -
size: few

DNA: TGTGCCTGGAGGGCCGTGCTTCGGGCAGATACGCAGTATTTT
CDR3: CAWRAVLRADTQYF
V: TRBV30
J: TRBJ2-3
D: -
size: -

DNA: TGCGCCAGCAGCTTAAGCATCCCCACAGGGGGTGGAATGAACACTGAAGCTTTCTTT
CDR3: CASSLSIPTGGGMNTEAFF
V: TRBV5-1
J: TRBJ1-1
D: TRBD1
size: -

DNA: TGTGCCAGCAGCTTGGATCTACAGGGCGTCTATGGCTACACCTTC
CDR3: CASSLDLQGVYGYTF
V: TRBV5-6
J: TRBJ1-2
D: -
size: -

DNA: TGTGCCAGCATCTCAAAAGGCAGGGCCACCGGGGAGCTGTTTTTT
CDR3: CASISKGRATGELFF
V: TRBV21-1
J: TRBJ2-2
D: -
size: few

DNA: TGTGCCAGCAGCCCAACAGGGGGAGGTCAAGAGACCCAGTACTTC
CDR3: CASSPTGGGQETQYF
V: TRBV5-6
J: TRBJ2-5
D: TRBD1
size: -

DNA: TGTGCCGCCGCGACCGGGACAAAGAACACCGGGGAGCTGTTTTTT
CDR3: CAAATGTKNTGELFF
V: TRBV24-1
J: TRBJ2-2
D: -
size: -

DNA: TGTGCCAGCATCCCGAACGGGGGGACCGGGGAGCTGTTTTTT
CDR3: CASIPNGGTGELFF
V: TRBV2
J: TRBJ2-2
D: TRBD2
size: -

DNA: TGTGCCAGTAGTGGCGGGGCCACTAATGAAAAACTGTTTTTT
CDR3: CASSGGATNEKLFF
V: TRBV19
J: TRBJ1-4
D: -
size: -

DNA: TGTGCCAGCAGTGAACAAATGAACACCGGGGAGCTGTTTTTT
CDR3: CASSEQMNTGELFF
V: TRBV6-1
J: TRBJ2-2
D: -
size: -

DNA: TGCAGCGTTGCCCCACTAGCGGGGGGAACAGATACGCAGTATTTT
CDR3: CSVAPLAGGTDTQYF
V: TRBV29-1
J: TRBJ2-3
D: TRBD2
size: -

DNA: TGTGCCAGCAGTGAATTAGGGGGACACCTCTACGAGCAGTACTTC
CDR3: CASSELGGHLYEQYF
V: TRBV6-1
J: TRBJ2-7
D: -
size: -

DNA: TGTGCCAGCAGCCAAGAAATGCATCGGGGGACAGTCCTCTATGGCTACACCTTC
CDR3: CASSQEMHRGTVLYGYTF
V: TRBV3-1/TRBV3-2
J: TRBJ1-2
D: TRBD1
size: -

DNA: TGCAGCGTTGATATATCAGGTTGGACAACAAATGCCAATGAGCAGTTCTTC
CDR3: CSVDISGWTTNANEQFF
V: TRBV29-1
J: TRBJ2-1
D: -
size: once

DNA: TGTGCCTGGAGGGGGACAGGTCAGCCCCAGCATTTT
CDR3: CAWRGTGQPQHF
V: TRBV30
J: TRBJ1-5
D: TRBD1
size: few

DNA: TGTGCCAGCAGTTTAACGATGGGACAGGGACCTACAATGCCCCAGCATTTT
CDR3: CASSLTMGQGPTMPQHF
V: TRBV28
J: TRBJ1-5
D: TRBD1
size: -

DNA: TGTGCCAGCAGCTTACGGGTAGCGGGCGATGAGCAGTTCTTC
CDR3: CASSLRVAGDEQFF
V: TRBV7-8
J: TRBJ2-1
D: TRBD2
size: -

DNA: TGTGCCAGCAGCCGGGAGGCCGGGGAGCTGTTTTTT
CDR3: CASSREAGELFF
V: TRBV11-3
J: TRBJ2-2
D: TRBD2
size: -